Below, 29 T cell receptor beta chains from the same sample are listed, as sequenced in a study of chemoradiotherapy in HPV16-positive cancers. TCRdb's table, derived via immunoSEQ multiplex PCR, lists solely in-frame clones and lacks some. The sample holds around 17,000 clones, nearly 70% seen once. Specimen: tumor tissue, collected from a patient who underwent chemoradiotherapy. Receptors originate from a human donor with HPV-associated anogenital cancer.

The chain uses TRBV4-2 and TRBJ2-3; the D gene is possibly TRBD2 (6 bases). This CDR3 comprises 13 residues. Trimming left V 3 bases short and J 4 bases short, with 8 bases between. CDR1 LGHNA and CDR2 YNFKEQ come from the germline V gene. The CDR3 here is CASSQTRSDTQYF. The CDR3 DNA is TGTGCCAGCAGCCAGACTAGATCAGATACGCAGTATTTT.

The rearrangement joins TRBV2 to TRBJ1-4; possible D gene TRBD1, 5 bases. The V gene's germline CDR1 is SNHLY and CDR2 FYNNEI. This CDR3 is built from 14 residues. The V end lost 11 bases, the J end lost 7 bases, and 20 bases lay between the germline ends. The chain's CDR3 is CAFRGRGGGEKLFF. The CDR3 region has the DNA TGTGCCTTCCGGGGGAGGGGAGGAGGTGAAAAACTGTTTTTT.

The chain has TRBV5-1 and TRBJ2-7; 7 nucleotides agree with TRBD2. After removal of 1 base from V and 6 bases from J, the junction contained 10 bases not matched to a gene. The CDR3 runs 15 residues. The germline V gene has CDR1 SGHRS and CDR2 YFSETQ. The DNA for the CDR3 is TGCGCCAGCAGCTTGAAGTTGGCGGGGGACGGCGAGCAGTACTTC. This translates into CASSLKLAGDGEQYF.

This clone was observed a few times. The chain employs TRBV2 and TRBJ1-6, with 9 bases lining up with TRBD1. J lost 10 bases, V lost 1 base, and 5 bases had no gene match. The CDR3 sequence is 15 residues long. Germline lookup yields CDR1 SNHLY and CDR2 FYNNEI. The CDR3 spells CASSEGQGVWSPLHF. The CDR3 bases are TGTGCCAGCAGTGAAGGACAGGGGGTATGGTCACCCCTCCACTTT. The full variable domain, completed using reference TRBV2 and TRBJ1-6, is EPEVTQTPSHQVTQMGQEVILRCVPISNHLYFYWYRQILGQKVEFLVSFYNNEISEKSEIFDDQFSVERPDGSNFTLKIRSTKLEDSAMYFCASSEGQGVWSPLHFGNGTRLTVT.

The gene calls are TRBV5-1 and TRBJ2-2; perhaps D is TRBD1 or TRBD2 (5 bases each). The ends were cut back, 5 bases at V and 0 bases at J, with 8 bases in the middle. Germline CDR1 reads SGHRS; CDR2 reads YFSETQ. The CDR3 sequence is 14 residues long. This CDR3 is CASREGTNTGELFF. The CDR3 coding sequence is TGCGCCAGCAGAGAGGGGACGAACACCGGGGAGCTGTTTTTT.

This chain joins TRBV21-1 and TRBJ1-2. TRBV21-1 is designated a pseudogene. CDR3 length: 12 residues. CDR3 sequence (DNA): TGTGCCAGCAGCAAAGTTAAGTGTGGCTACACCTTC. Its translation is CASSKVKCGYTF.

The rearrangement links TRBV10-3 to TRBJ2-1; TRBD1 aligns across 10 bases. The junction had 9 bases not matched to a gene; V was cut back by 8 bases and J by 8 bases. This CDR3 region has 14 residues. From germline, CDR1 is ENHRY and CDR2 SYGVKD. This CDR3 reads CAIAPGTGVDEQFF. As DNA, the CDR3 is TGTGCCATCGCCCCCGGGACAGGGGTCGATGAGCAGTTCTTC.

The chain has TRBV2 and TRBJ1-2; D gene uncertain. Trimming took off 4 bases at V and 7 bases at J, with 19 bases between the two ends. This CDR3 has 15 amino acids. CDR1 SNHLY and CDR2 FYNNEI come from the germline V gene. CDR3 in amino acids: CASSARSDKISGYTF. CDR3 DNA: TGTGCCAGCAGTGCCCGCAGTGATAAAATCTCTGGCTACACCTTC.

This chain joins TRBV9 and TRBJ2-3; D is unclear. CDR1 and CDR2 (germline): SGDLS, YYNGEE. The ends were cut back, 7 bases at V and 0 bases at J, with 15 bases in the middle. The CDR3 is made up of 15 amino acids. CDR3 residues: CASARTVHSTDTQYF. CDR3 DNA: TGTGCCAGCGCGCGGACCGTTCATAGCACAGATACGCAGTATTTT.

In this sample, this clone is medium-sized. V gene TRBV29-1 combines with J gene TRBJ1-1; no clear D gene. V was pared by 5 bases and J by 5 bases, with 18 bases between. Per the germline V gene, CDR1 is SQVTM and CDR2 is ANQGSEA. The CDR3 is 14 residues long. The CDR3 DNA reads as TGCAGCGTTTCCCCAAGGACCGTGGGGACTGAAGCTTTCTTT. Amino acids: CSVSPRTVGTEAFF.

The chain employs TRBV10-2 and TRBJ1-5; no firm D call. The CDR3 loop spans 13 amino acids. V was shortened by 6 bases and J by 3 bases, with 9 bases between the two germline ends. Germline V CDR1 and CDR2: WSHSY, SAAADI. CDR3 nucleotide sequence: TGCGCCAGCAGACTTCAGCTCAATCAGCCCCAGCATTTT. Protein product: CASRLQLNQPQHF.

The chain couples TRBV5-1 to TRBJ1-1; no clear D. Trimming took 3 bases from V and 1 from J, leaving 10 bases between them. CDR3 size: 14 residues. Looked up from germline, CDR1 is SGHRS and CDR2 is YFSETQ. CDR3 nucleotide sequence: TGCGCCAGCAGCTCGTCGGGTTCGAACACTGAAGCTTTCTTT. Residues: CASSSSGSNTEAFF.

This clone ranks as medium-sized. This CDR3 is CASSQSSYEQYF. CDR3 DNA sequence: TGTGCCAGCAGTCAGAGCTCCTACGAGCAGTACTTC. The V gene is TRBV7-2, the J gene TRBJ2-7; unclear D gene. V lost 6 bases and J 0 bases, leaving 6 bases between the germline ends. Per germline, CDR1 SGHTA and CDR2 FQGNSA. The length of the CDR3 is 12 residues.

This chain uses TRBV10-1 with TRBJ2-7; the D gene is possibly TRBD1 (6 bases). CDR1 WNHNN and CDR2 SYGVQD come from the germline V gene (reference sequence). The CDR3 length is 15 residues. Trimming left V 0 bases short and J 3 bases short, with 12 bases between. The CDR3 bases are TGCGCCAGCAGTGAGTCGACAGGTCCATACTACGAGCAGTACTTC. It is translated as CASSESTGPYYEQYF.

In its sample, this clone was seen a few times. This chain links TRBV29-1 with TRBJ1-1; D call uncertain. The CDR3 has 10 residues. The V gene's germline CDR1 is SQVTM and CDR2 ANQGSEA. Trimming stripped 4 bases from V and 11 bases from J, with 11 bases between. As DNA, the CDR3 is TGCAGCGTTGTAGACTCTAGGGCTTTCTTT. Its translation: CSVVDSRAFF.

The V gene is TRBV2, the J gene TRBJ2-2; weak D call: TRBD2 (5 bases). Germline V gene lookup returns CDR1 SNHLY and CDR2 FYNNEI. CDR3 length equals 13 residues. V lost 1 base and J 9 bases, leaving 9 bases between the germline ends. For the CDR3, the DNA is TGTGCCAGCAGTGAAGGGACTGCCCGGGAGCTGTTTTTT. This encodes CASSEGTARELFF.

The V gene is TRBV30, the J gene TRBJ1-5; D remains ambiguous. The CDR3 runs 12 residues. V was pared by 4 bases and J by 3 bases, with 7 bases between. The germline V gene has CDR1 GTSNPN and CDR2 SVGIG (reference sequence). CDR3 sequence: CAWNVPNQPQHF. CDR3 nucleotides: TGTGCCTGGAACGTTCCCAATCAGCCCCAGCATTTT.

This clone is labeled as medium-sized. The V and J genes are TRBV7-2 and TRBJ2-7, with 8 positions matching TRBD2. CDR3 length: 16 amino acids. After removal of 3 bases from V and 5 bases from J, the junction contained 12 bases not matched to a gene. Per germline, CDR1 SGHTA and CDR2 FQGNSA. The CDR3 sequence: CASSLRVIAGSDEQYF. CDR3 coding DNA: TGTGCCAGCAGCTTGAGGGTCATAGCGGGGAGCGACGAGCAGTACTTC.

This clone was counted only a few times. The chain uses TRBV6-6 and TRBJ2-3; D is possibly TRBD2 (6 bases). The CDR3 totals 16 residues. Germline V gene sequence: CDR1 MNHNY, CDR2 SVGAGI (reference sequence). The germline V and J ends were trimmed by 3 bases and 5 bases, with 18 bases remaining between them. The CDR3 DNA is TGTGCCAGCAGTTATTGGGGCGGAGGGGTCGAAGATACGCAGTATTTT. It specifies CASSYWGGGVEDTQYF.

The rearrangement joins TRBV28 to TRBJ1-1, with TRBD1 matching 8 bases. There are 18 residues in the CDR3. The germline gives CDR1 MDHEN, CDR2 SYDVKM. V gave up 3 bases and J gave up 0 bases; unmatched junction bases: 12. In DNA form, the CDR3 reads TGTGCCAGCAGTTTTGGTCTCCGGGACAGGCTTATGAACACTGAAGCTTTCTTT. The encoded protein is CASSFGLRDRLMNTEAFF.

This rearrangement joins TRBV5-5 to TRBJ1-6; D is uncertain. Germline loops: CDR1 SGHKS, CDR2 YYEKEE (reference sequence). This CDR3 has 15 amino acids. The ends were cut back, 0 bases at V and 7 bases at J, with 11 bases in the middle. This CDR3 reads CASSLGAGWNSPLHF. DNA for the CDR3: TGTGCCAGCAGCTTGGGGGCGGGATGGAATTCACCCCTCCACTTT.

This clone showed up just a few times. The chain has TRBV28 and TRBJ1-4; possible D gene TRBD1, 6 bases. The length of the CDR3 is 14 residues. V gave up 6 bases and J gave up 7 bases, with 15 bases separating them. The V gene's germline CDR1 is MDHEN and CDR2 SYDVKM. CDR3 loop: CASRTQGGGEKLFF. CDR3 coding DNA: TGTGCCAGCAGGACACAGGGTGGGGGTGAAAAACTGTTTTTT.

The J gene is TRBJ1-3, the V gene TRBV6-6; no reliable D call. V was trimmed by 2 bases and J by 1 base, leaving 12 bases between them. The CDR3 loop spans 16 amino acids. CDR1 is MNHNY, CDR2 SVGAGI, per germline (reference sequence). The CDR3 nucleotides read TGTGCCAGCAGTTACGTGAAGTATACTTCTGGAAACACCATATATTTT. Amino acids: CASSYVKYTSGNTIYF.

The rearrangement uses TRBV5-5 and TRBJ2-5; D is unclear. This CDR3 has 13 amino acids. Trimming shortened V by 3 bases and J by 4 bases, and 10 bases separated the two germline ends. CDR1 is SGHKS and CDR2 is YYEKEE in the germline V gene (reference sequence). The CDR3 is CASSWRRGETQYF. The DNA of the CDR3 is TGTGCCAGCAGCTGGAGACGAGGAGAGACCCAGTACTTC.

The genes are TRBV7-2 and TRBJ1-1, with no clear D. The ends were cut back, 5 bases at V and 3 bases at J, with 16 bases in the middle. The CDR3 spans 15 residues. In germline, CDR1 is SGHTA, CDR2 FQGNSA. CDR3 in DNA: TGTGCCAGCAGCCACGTTGGACCGGTGGACACTGAAGCTTTCTTT. Amino acids: CASSHVGPVDTEAFF.

The chain joins TRBV4-1 to TRBJ1-5; 8 bases align to TRBD1. The J segment lost 7 bases and the V segment lost 2 bases, leaving 7 bases of the junction unmatched. Looked up from germline, CDR1 is MGHRA and CDR2 is YSYEKL. This CDR3 is built from 15 residues. The CDR3 here is CASSQWQGAWQPQHF. In nucleotides, the CDR3 is TGCGCCAGCAGCCAATGGCAGGGGGCTTGGCAGCCCCAGCATTTT.

This clone was observed a few times. The CDR3 DNA is TGTGCCAGCAGCCTCTTCCGCGGGGCGGGGCCAGATACGCAGTATTTT. Residues: CASSLFRGAGPDTQYF. The rearrangement uses TRBV7-2 and TRBJ2-3; D might be TRBD2 (6 bases). CDR1 SGHTA and CDR2 FQGNSA come from the germline V gene. The CDR3 has 16 residues. Trimming removed 5 bases from V and 4 bases from J, with 19 bases in between.

This clone turned up a few times. The chain links TRBV19 to TRBJ1-5, with a possible D match to TRBD1 (5 bases). Germline V lookup: CDR1 LNHDA, CDR2 SQIVND (reference sequence). Trimming cost V 7 bases and J 3 bases, with 16 bases left between them. The CDR3 has 15 residues. The CDR3 bases are TGTGCCAGTACCCCCGGGGGACTACTCAATCAGCCCCAGCATTTT. Amino acid sequence: CASTPGGLLNQPQHF.

This clone has a handful of counts. The chain joins TRBV7-2 to TRBJ2-6; no firm D call. Germline V gene lookup returns CDR1 SGHTA and CDR2 FQGNSA. The V end was cut by 2 bases, the J end by 1 base, with 9 bases between. The CDR3 covers 16 residues. In DNA form, the CDR3 reads TGTGCCAGCAGCTTACGGGTAGTTTCTGGGGCCAACGTCCTGACTTTC. It is translated as CASSLRVVSGANVLTF. The whole variable domain, remainder taken from reference TRBV7-2 and TRBJ2-6, is GAGVSQSPSNKVTEKGKDVELRCDPISGHTALYWYRQSLGQGLEFLIYFQGNSAPDKSGLPSDRFSAERTGGSVSTLTIQRTQQEDSAVYLCASSLRVVSGANVLTFGAGSRLTVL.